This paragraph reports one T cell receptor (beta chain). The antigen remains unidentified. V lost 1 base, J lost 0 bases, and 9 bases lay in between. The germline gives CDR1 LGHNA, CDR2 YSLEER. The length of the CDR3 is 15 residues. The data are from a study of T cell responses to AZD1222 COVID-19 vaccine. Clones were sequenced by immunoSEQ multiplex PCR, and TCRdb holds only the in-frame ones, with some missing. The sample has 70,000 to 85,000 clones, about 84% seen once. Overall study findings and caveats: Donors in the cohort were predominantly white British and more often female, and clonal diversity was possibly underestimated. Spike-wide vaccine-associated CD4 TCRs dominated at 160-218 and 743-854. Only a handful of people who got AZD1222 tested seropositive at baseline. Unmutated variant regions reportedly attract nearly half of all spike-specific TCRs.

The sequencing used peripheral blood, collected on day 0 of AZD1222 vaccination. This receptor was identified in an adult in good health. This sequence joins TRBV4-3 and TRBJ1-1; D is unresolved. The CDR3 DNA follows: TGCGCCAGCAGCCAAGCGAGGGCGATGAACACTGAAGCTTTCTTT. Translated: CASSQARAMNTEAFF.